The clone carrying this T cell receptor (beta chain) was seen only once. The data were taken from a study of CD8+ T cells in alopecia areata. Treatment reported: oral pan-JAK inhibitor, 5-10 mg twice daily. The V gene end was trimmed by 0 bases and the J gene end by 0 bases; junction bases not matched to a gene: 2. CDR1 SGHDT and CDR2 YYEEEE come from the germline V gene. This CDR3 is built from 16 residues. cDNA prepared by RNA extraction and subsequent reverse transcription served as the template for sequencing. Libraries were prepared by immunoSEQ multiplex PCR; TCRdb keeps only in-frame clonotypes and omits some of them. The data contain 130,000 to 150,000 clones, around 82% of them seen just once; the ten biggest clones take up around a quarter.

The source was CD8+ T cells sorted from blood, collected at week 4, from a patient treated with tofacitinib. This TCR was sampled from a human donor with alopecia areata. This sequence joins TRBV5-6 and TRBJ1-4; 7 nucleotides align to TRBD1. The CDR3, as DNA: TGTGCCAGCAGCTTGGGGACAGGAGCAACTAATGAAAAACTGTTTTTT. Protein product: CASSLGTGATNEKLFF.